Listed below are T cell receptor beta chains from one sample, sequenced in a study of cytomegalovirus exposure and HLA in healthy donors. The table came from immunoSEQ multiplex PCR; TCRdb's copy has only in-frame clones and leaves some out. The profile shows about 130,000 clones, roughly 70% of them singletons. The sample consisted of PBMCs. The receptors originated from a man aged 18 to 29 in good health and CMV-seropositive. Each CDR3 is given with its conserved first and last residue. The order of the fields is D gene, CDR3 length, V gene, clone size, J gene, CDR3 protein, CDR3 DNA. A D gene is named only where the DNA matches it firmly. Where a row states a size, it is once, few, many or the class of an expanded clone; other rows omit it.

D: -
length: 13
V: TRBV6-5
size: -
J: TRBJ1-5
CDR3: CASRPEAYQPQHF
DNA: TGTGCCAGCAGACCCGAGGCCTATCAGCCCCAGCATTTT

D: -
length: 14
V: TRBV7-6
size: -
J: TRBJ1-1
CDR3: CASSLVDSATEAFF
DNA: TGTGCCAGCAGCTTAGTAGACAGTGCCACTGAAGCTTTCTTT

D: -
length: 15
V: TRBV6-5
size: -
J: TRBJ2-7
CDR3: CASSYSADTSYEQYF
DNA: TGTGCCAGCAGTTACAGTGCGGACACCTCCTACGAGCAGTACTTC

D: TRBD1
length: 14
V: TRBV30
size: -
J: TRBJ2-3
CDR3: CAWAFGQGTDTQYF
DNA: TGTGCCTGGGCTTTCGGACAGGGCACAGATACGCAGTATTTT

D: -
length: 13
V: TRBV29-1
size: -
J: TRBJ2-3
CDR3: CSDRTSFTDTQYF
DNA: TGCAGCGACCGGACTTCATTCACAGATACGCAGTATTTT

D: -
length: 14
V: TRBV28
size: -
J: TRBJ1-5
CDR3: CASSLFRVRQPQHF
DNA: TGTGCCAGCAGTTTATTCAGGGTGCGCCAGCCCCAGCATTTT

D: TRBD1
length: 14
V: TRBV7-8
size: few
J: TRBJ2-3
CDR3: CASSLRDRGDTQYF
DNA: TGTGCCAGCAGCTTAAGGGACAGGGGGGATACGCAGTATTTT

D: -
length: 13
V: TRBV19
size: -
J: TRBJ1-2
CDR3: CASSILANYGYTF
DNA: TGTGCCAGTAGTATACTAGCTAACTATGGCTACACCTTC

D: -
length: 22
V: TRBV19
size: -
J: TRBJ1-3
CDR3: CASSIMGGQSPLPPPSGNTIYF
DNA: TGTGCCAGTAGTATCATGGGCGGACAGTCTCCCTTACCACCTCCGTCTGGAAACACCATATATTTT

D: TRBD2
length: 17
V: TRBV4-1
size: -
J: TRBJ2-3
CDR3: CASSQPRGAGAAHTQYF
DNA: TGCGCCAGCAGCCAGCCCCGAGGAGCGGGGGCTGCACATACGCAGTATTTT

D: -
length: 14
V: TRBV30
size: -
J: TRBJ2-4
CDR3: CAWRGRQVENIQYF
DNA: TGTGCCTGGAGGGGGCGTCAGGTTGAAAACATTCAGTACTTC

D: -
length: 14
V: TRBV6-6
size: -
J: TRBJ1-5
CDR3: CASSSTGDNQPQHF
DNA: TGTGCCAGCAGCTCGACAGGAGATAATCAGCCCCAGCATTTT

D: -
length: 11
V: TRBV19
size: -
J: TRBJ2-7
CDR3: CASSPPLEQYF
DNA: TGTGCCAGTAGTCCCCCCCTCGAGCAGTACTTC

D: TRBD1
length: 15
V: TRBV27
size: -
J: TRBJ1-5
CDR3: CASSFSGGSNQPQHF
DNA: TGTGCCAGCAGTTTTTCAGGGGGTAGCAATCAGCCCCAGCATTTT

D: TRBD2
length: 15
V: TRBV19
size: -
J: TRBJ2-1
CDR3: CASSRTSGIYNEQFF
DNA: TGTGCCAGTAGTCGGACTAGCGGGATTTACAATGAGCAGTTCTTC

D: TRBD1
length: 16
V: TRBV19
size: -
J: TRBJ1-5
CDR3: CASSPDRGPGLLYQHF
DNA: TGTGCCAGTAGTCCAGACAGGGGCCCAGGTTTGTTATACCAGCATTTT

D: -
length: 13
V: TRBV29-1
size: -
J: TRBJ2-1
CDR3: CSPLRQAPNEQFF
DNA: TGCAGCCCCCTACGACAGGCGCCCAATGAGCAGTTCTTC

D: -
length: 13
V: TRBV6-6
size: -
J: TRBJ2-7
CDR3: CASRLGVGYEQYF
DNA: TGTGCCAGCAGACTTGGAGTTGGGTACGAGCAGTACTTC

D: -
length: 14
V: TRBV4-2
size: -
J: TRBJ1-5
CDR3: CASSQERDDQPQHF
DNA: TGTGCCAGCAGCCAAGAGCGGGACGATCAGCCCCAGCATTTT